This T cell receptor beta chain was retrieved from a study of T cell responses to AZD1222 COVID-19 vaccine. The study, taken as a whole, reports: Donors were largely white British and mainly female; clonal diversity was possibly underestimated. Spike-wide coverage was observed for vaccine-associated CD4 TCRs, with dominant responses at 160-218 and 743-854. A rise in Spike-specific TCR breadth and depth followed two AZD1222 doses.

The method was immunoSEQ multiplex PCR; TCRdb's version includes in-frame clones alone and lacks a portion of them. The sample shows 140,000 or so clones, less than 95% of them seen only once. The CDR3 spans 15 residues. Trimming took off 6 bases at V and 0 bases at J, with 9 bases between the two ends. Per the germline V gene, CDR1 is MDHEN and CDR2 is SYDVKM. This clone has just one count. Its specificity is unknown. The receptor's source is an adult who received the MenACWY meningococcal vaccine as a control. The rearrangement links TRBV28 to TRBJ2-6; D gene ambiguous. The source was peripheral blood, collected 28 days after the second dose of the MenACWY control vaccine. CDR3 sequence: CASSVVGSGANVLTF. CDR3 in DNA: TGTGCCAGCAGCGTGGTGGGCTCTGGGGCCAACGTCCTGACTTTC.